This TCR beta chain was sequenced for a study of cytomegalovirus exposure and HLA in healthy donors. Study at large: From donors who were HLA-typed, an early data release held 80 million or so unique TCRs. The Caucasian-associated ancestry cluster contained about 80% of the roughly 400 genotyped donors.

Healthy individuals who donated bone marrow served as the donors. Study conclusions and caveats: In vitro checks showed that three CMV-associated chains really do target CMV antigens.

The PCR had 60 Vbeta and 13 Jbeta primers. Generated by immunoSEQ multiplex PCR, the TCRdb table keeps only in-frame clones and is missing some. The data show about 170,000 clones, approximately 73% seen once. This clone was picked up one time. Its antigen is unknown. Germline V gene lookup returns CDR1 SGHTA and CDR2 FQGTGA. V dropped 0 bases and J dropped 0 bases, with 9 bases sitting between them. The length of the CDR3 is 16 residues. The chain has TRBV7-3 and TRBJ2-1, with D possibly matching TRBD2 (6 bases). Sequencing input: PBMCs. This clonotype was obtained from a woman younger than 35 in good health and CMV-seropositive. The CDR3, as DNA: TGTGCCAGCAGCTTAACTAGCGGCTTCTCCTACAATGAGCAGTTCTTC. Residues: CASSLTSGFSYNEQFF. Together with reference TRBV7-3 and TRBJ2-1, the CDR3 gives the full variable domain: GAGVSQTPSNKVTEKGKYVELRCDPISGHTALYWYRQSLGQGPEFLIYFQGTGAADDSGLPNDRFFAVRPEGSVSTLKIQRTERGDSAVYLCASSLTSGFSYNEQFFGPGTRLTVL.